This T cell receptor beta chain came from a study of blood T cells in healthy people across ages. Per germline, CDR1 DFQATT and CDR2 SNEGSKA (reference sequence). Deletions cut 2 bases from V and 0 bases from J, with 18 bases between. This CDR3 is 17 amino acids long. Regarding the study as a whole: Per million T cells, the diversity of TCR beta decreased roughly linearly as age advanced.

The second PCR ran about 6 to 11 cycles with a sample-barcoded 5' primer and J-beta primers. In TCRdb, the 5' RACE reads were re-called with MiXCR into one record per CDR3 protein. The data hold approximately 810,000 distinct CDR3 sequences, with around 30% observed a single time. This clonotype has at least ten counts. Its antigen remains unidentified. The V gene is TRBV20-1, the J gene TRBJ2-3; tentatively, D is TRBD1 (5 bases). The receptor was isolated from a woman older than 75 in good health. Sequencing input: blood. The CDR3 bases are TGCAGTGCTAGACCGGAGTGGGTCAGGGAAAGCACAGATACGCAGTATTTT. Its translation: CSARPEWVRESTDTQYF.